The clone carrying this T cell receptor (beta chain) was counted a few times. Its antigen is unidentified. This record comes from a study of T-cell reconstitution after alpha-beta-depleted transplantation in children. Study findings and constraints: After transplant, at about two months, alpha-beta T cells were reportedly derived from several hundred expanded graft clones. After transplant, high TCRbeta diversity at day 60 in some patients arose from surviving recipient T cells and thymic progenitors. Fresh T-cell production supplied most of the T-cell counts and diversity seen one year after transplant.

Unique molecular identifiers were built into the TCRbeta library. Each CDR3 protein gets one entry after TCRdb re-called the PCR reads with MiXCR. The repertoire has around 450,000 distinct CDR3 sequences, about 10% of them found once; the top ten carry just over 2%. Germline assignment: CDR1 LNHNV and CDR2 YYDKDF (reference sequence). There are 13 residues in the CDR3. Unmatched junction bases numbered 3, after V lost 5 bases and J lost 5 bases. This chain uses TRBV15 with TRBJ2-1; 7 positions agree with TRBD2. This TCR was sampled from a child aged 2-9 years with inherited bone marrow failure, due to receive a stem cell transplant. The input for sequencing was PBMCs, taken before TCRalphabeta/CD19-depleted stem cell transplant. This CDR3 is CATSRGDNNEQFF. CDR3 DNA: TGTGCCACCAGCCGGGGGGATAACAATGAGCAGTTCTTC.